The clone carrying this T cell receptor beta chain occurred once. This entry is derived from a study of blood T cell repertoires in COVID-19. Authors' analysis steps: Reference gene primer amplification gave estimated nucleated cell counts. Here immunoSEQ multiplex PCR was the method, and the copy in TCRdb shows in-frame clones only, minus some. V, J and clone size reflect that table, while D and trimming were determined from the DNA. The sample records approximately 300,000 clones, around 91% being singletons. The CDR3 consists of 14 residues. The V end was cut by 5 bases, the J end by 0 bases, with 11 bases between. Per the germline V gene, CDR1 is SGHRS and CDR2 is YFSETQ.

Sequenced input: PBMCs or T cells enriched from blood (not recorded which). The sequence was collected from a woman in her late teens or twenties with acute COVID-19. J is TRBJ1-1 and V is TRBV5-1; unclear D gene. In DNA, the CDR3 is TGCGCCAGCAGACCCCTAACCTTGAACACTGAAGCTTTCTTT. It is translated as CASRPLTLNTEAFF.